These 19 T cell receptor beta chains were all obtained from the same sample, sequenced in a study of Graves' ophthalmopathy and Graves' hyperthyroidism. Beta-chain TCR CDR3 regions were amplified from RNA transcripts. Second-round multiplex PCR came after first-round RT-PCR with HTBI primers. Via MiXCR, TCRdb re-called the multiplex PCR reads, giving one row per CDR3 protein. The sample carries a few hundred thousand distinct CDR3 sequences, over 15% recorded once. The specimen sequenced was peripheral blood. These receptors all come from a woman under 30 with stable Graves' hyperthyroidism.

This clonotype was detected ten times or more. The chain is built from TRBV12-3 or TRBV12-4 and TRBJ2-2; D is possibly TRBD2 (5 bases). V lost 5 bases and J 0 bases, leaving 13 bases between the germline ends. This CDR3 region has 16 residues. The CDR3 region has the DNA TGTGCCAGCAGTCCCATTAGCGCCTCGAACACCGGGGAGCTGTTTTTT. This translates into CASSPISASNTGELFF.

In this sample, this clonotype turned up many times. This chain joins TRBV7-3 and TRBJ2-2, with 9 bases fitting TRBD1. The V and J ends lost 1 base and 6 bases, in that order; junction bases with no gene match: 6. The CDR3 has 16 amino acids. CDR1 and CDR2 (germline): SGHTA, FQGTGA. The CDR3 DNA is TGTGCCAGCAGCTTAAAGGGACAGGGTGGATCCGGGGAGCTGTTTTTT. Protein product: CASSLKGQGGSGELFF. Full variable domain (outside the CDR3, taken from reference TRBV7-3 and TRBJ2-2): GAGVSQTPSNKVTEKGKYVELRCDPISGHTALYWYRQSLGQGPEFLIYFQGTGAADDSGLPNDRFFAVRPEGSVSTLKIQRTERGDSAVYLCASSLKGQGGSGELFFGEGSRLTVL.

This clonotype was seen at least ten times. This rearrangement joins TRBV11-3 to TRBJ2-5, with D possibly TRBD1 on 5 matching bases. V gave up 5 bases and J gave up 4 bases, with 20 bases separating them. CDR3 length: 16 amino acids. Germline V gene data show CDR1 as SGHNT and CDR2 as YENEEA. CDR3 DNA: TGTGCCAGCAGCGGAGACCAGGGTATTAGGGGAGAGACCCAGTACTTC. Translating gives CASSGDQGIRGETQYF.

This clonotype was observed at least ten times. V is TRBV19 and J is TRBJ1-2; D possibly corresponds to TRBD1 (5 bases). Germline values: CDR1 LNHDA, CDR2 SQIVND (reference sequence). V lost 6 bases, J lost 4 bases, and 15 bases lay in between. This CDR3 has 14 amino acids. In DNA form, the CDR3 reads TGTGCCAGTAGGCCGGGACTGACATCCTATGGCTACACCTTC. It specifies CASRPGLTSYGYTF. The complete variable domain, with remaining parts taken from reference TRBV19 and TRBJ1-2, reads DGGITQSPKYLFRKEGQNVTLSCEQNLNHDAMYWYRQDPGQGLRLIYYSQIVNDFQKGDIAEGYSVSREKKESFPLTVTSAQKNPTAFYLCASRPGLTSYGYTFGSGTRLTVV.

This clonotype was recorded at least ten times. The chain combines TRBV7-2 with TRBJ2-5; no clear D. In germline, CDR1 is SGHTA, CDR2 FQGNSA. The CDR3 has 14 amino acids. The germline V and J ends were trimmed by 0 bases and 5 bases, with 10 bases remaining between them. DNA for the CDR3: TGTGCCAGCAGCTTAGCATTAGATCTGGAGACCCAGTACTTC. Its protein is CASSLALDLETQYF.

Ten or more counts support this clonotype. The genes are TRBV12-3 or TRBV12-4 and TRBJ1-2; D might be TRBD1 (6 bases). Trimming took off 3 bases at V and 6 bases at J, with 11 bases between the two ends. CDR3 length equals 13 residues. In nucleotides, the CDR3 is TGTGCCAGCAGTTTTACGGCAGGGGATGGCTACACCTTC. Protein sequence: CASSFTAGDGYTF.

A few counts support this clonotype. CDR3 coding DNA: TGCGCCAGCAGCCAGCAGGGGGTTGAGCAGTACTTC. Protein sequence: CASSQQGVEQYF. The chain joins TRBV4-1 to TRBJ2-7; 7 nucleotides agree with TRBD1. CDR3 length: 12 residues. V shed 3 bases and J 7 bases; nucleotides not matched to a gene: 3. CDR1 and CDR2 (germline): MGHRA, YSYEKL.

This clonotype was counted at least ten times. V gene TRBV6-5 combines with J gene TRBJ1-1, with a possible D match to TRBD1 (5 bases). CDR3 length: 14 amino acids. V was pared by 1 base and J by 5 bases, with 11 bases between. Germline V lookup: CDR1 MNHEY, CDR2 SVGAGI. The CDR3 DNA reads as TGTGCCAGCAGTTACTTCGGCAGGGAAACTGAAGCTTTCTTT. Translating gives CASSYFGRETEAFF.

The CDR3: CASSKDRRYEQYF. CDR3 coding DNA: TGTGCCAGCAGTAAGGACCGACGCTACGAGCAGTACTTC. The V call is TRBV6-2 or TRBV6-3, the J call TRBJ2-7; D not certain. V dropped 5 bases and J dropped 3 bases, with 11 bases sitting between them. The germline V gene has CDR1 MNHEY and CDR2 SVGEGT. The CDR3 sequence is 13 residues long.

Many counts were recorded for this clonotype. The V and J genes are TRBV5-1 and TRBJ1-1; D gene unclear. The germline CDR1 and CDR2 sequences are SGHRS and YFSETQ. V was cut by 4 bases and J by 3 bases, with 19 bases left in between. The CDR3 is 16 residues long. The CDR3 spells CASSLDSGPGYTEAFF. CDR3 nucleotides: TGCGCCAGCAGCCTCGATTCCGGGCCAGGTTACACTGAAGCTTTCTTT.

This clonotype was found many times. This sequence joins TRBV11-2 and TRBJ1-2; 8 bases are shared with TRBD1. The CDR3 consists of 13 residues. The germline CDR1 and CDR2 sequences are SGHAT and FQNNGV. Unmatched junction bases numbered 8, after V lost 4 bases and J lost 10 bases. CDR3: CASSSRTGSDYTF. CDR3 coding DNA: TGTGCCAGCAGCTCCAGGACAGGGAGTGACTACACCTTC.

In regard to this clonotype: This sequence may be a read error, since a much larger clone differs from it by one base. J is TRBJ1-1 and V is TRBV12-3 or TRBV12-4; D remains ambiguous. The CDR3 is made up of 14 amino acids. The CDR3 is CASSSGVLNTEACF. For the CDR3, the DNA is TGTGCCAGCAGTTCCGGAGTATTGAACACTGAAGCTTGCTTT.

This clonotype showed up many times. The rearrangement joins TRBV6-1 to TRBJ1-1; D possibly corresponds to TRBD1 (6 bases). Trimming left V 6 bases short and J 4 bases short, with 18 bases between. Germline assignment: CDR1 MNHNS and CDR2 SASEGT. The CDR3 is 15 amino acids. The CDR3 spells CASSPPRQAFTEAFF. CDR3 nucleotide sequence: TGTGCCAGCAGCCCGCCCCGACAGGCTTTCACTGAAGCTTTCTTT.

This clonotype was seen ten or more times. V is TRBV2 and J is TRBJ1-1; TRBD1 is a possible D gene (5 bases). There are 13 residues in the CDR3. The V gene lost 9 bases and the J gene lost 3 bases, with 14 bases spanning the gap. Germline V gene data show CDR1 as SNHLY and CDR2 as FYNNEI. This CDR3 reads CASRPVGDTEAFF. CDR3 DNA sequence: TGTGCCAGTAGACCGGTGGGGGACACTGAAGCTTTCTTT.

V is TRBV20-1 and J is TRBJ1-2; D is perhaps TRBD1 (6 bases). From germline, CDR1 is DFQATT and CDR2 SNEGSKA (reference sequence). The V end was cut by 3 bases, the J end by 4 bases, with 12 bases between. The CDR3 consists of 13 residues. CDR3 residues: CSASTGYGYGYTF. The CDR3 nucleotides are TGCAGTGCTAGTACAGGGTACGGCTATGGCTACACCTTC.

V gene TRBV29-1 combines with J gene TRBJ2-2; D unresolved. Trimming removed 6 bases at V and 1 base at J, with 12 bases between. CDR1 and CDR2 from the germline V gene are SQVTM and ANQGSEA. The CDR3 has 14 residues. CDR3: CSVPGPMNTGELFF. The CDR3 region has the DNA TGCAGCGTCCCGGGCCCAATGAACACCGGGGAGCTGTTTTTT.

This clonotype showed up many times. V is TRBV6-5 and J is TRBJ1-6; tentatively, D is TRBD1 (6 bases). CDR3 length: 16 amino acids. In germline, CDR1 is MNHEY, CDR2 SVGAGI. The V end was cut by 6 bases, the J end by 10 bases, with 22 bases between. CDR3 amino acids: CASRLQGRQGLSPLHF. DNA of the CDR3: TGTGCCAGCAGATTACAGGGTCGGCAGGGGTTATCACCCCTCCACTTT.

This clonotype occurred a few times. V gene TRBV10-3 combines with J gene TRBJ2-2; 7 positions match TRBD1. The V segment lost 7 bases and the J segment 1 base; nucleotides outside the gene matches: 6. This CDR3 spans 15 amino acids. CDR1 and CDR2 (germline): ENHRY, SYGVKD. CDR3 loop: CAIKKRTGNTGELFF. The CDR3 DNA sequence: TGTGCCATCAAAAAGAGGACAGGGAACACCGGGGAGCTGTTTTTT.

This clonotype was counted at least ten times. CDR3 in DNA: TGTGCCAGCTCACCACGGGGCTTCGGGGAGACCCAGTACTTC. It specifies CASSPRGFGETQYF. The chain uses TRBV18 and TRBJ2-5; D is perhaps TRBD1 (5 bases). Germline CDR1 and CDR2: KGHSH and LQKENI. The CDR3 is 14 residues long. Between the trimmed V and J ends, which lost 1 base and 5 bases, there was a span of 11 bases.